This TCR beta chain was identified during a study of TIL therapy for anti-PD-1-resistant metastatic lung cancer. The immunoSEQ assay was v3. The method was immunoSEQ multiplex PCR; TCRdb's version includes in-frame clones alone and lacks a portion of them. The repertoire holds under 70,000 clones, with 73% as singletons. Germline values: CDR1 MDHEN, CDR2 SYDVKM. Trimming left V 7 bases short and J 0 bases short, with 13 bases between. The CDR3 runs to 15 residues. Time point of the sample: pre-treatment sample, taken before nivolumab and TIL therapy. This TCR came from a person aged 25 to 79 with non-small cell lung cancer. The source was blood, collected at baseline. This chain joins TRBV28 and TRBJ2-4; TRBD2 is a possible D gene (6 bases). CDR3 in amino acids: CASNPGGIAKNIQYF. The CDR3 nucleotides are TGTGCCAGCAACCCTGGGGGGATAGCCAAAAACATTCAGTACTTC.